The clone carrying this T cell receptor beta chain was observed many times. As yet, its antigen is unknown. V was shortened by 0 bases and J by 4 bases, with 14 bases between the two germline ends. The germline V gene encodes CDR1 MRHNA and CDR2 SNTAGT. The CDR3 consists of 16 residues. These data are taken from a study of T-cell memory formation after mild COVID-19. Whole-study results and caveats: Day 15 to 85 contracting clones showed balanced CD4/CD8; later expanders leaned CD4+. That cross-reactive memory joined was suggested by some responding clones appearing in pre-infection memory. In second-wave clones peaking day 37, SARS-CoV-2 specificity remained unconfirmed. CD4+ contracting clones were found mainly in CM and EM, and CD8+ ones in EMRA.

TCRdb re-derived calls from the 5' RACE reads in MiXCR, one entry per CDR3 protein. The repertoire includes under 200,000 distinct CDR3 sequences, 25% to 40% of them detected once, and 12% sits in the top ten. V gene TRBV6-4 combines with J gene TRBJ2-3; tentatively, D is TRBD1 or TRBD2 (5 bases each). This TCR was sampled from an adult woman who had mild COVID-19 (a few samples of this study predate the infection). Cell type and time point are not known. Sequencing was done on a sample of PBMCs or a T cell subset sorted from them (not recorded which). The CDR3 loop reads CASSDSRVGDADTQYF. The CDR3 DNA sequence: TGTGCCAGCAGTGACTCGAGGGTAGGGGATGCAGATACGCAGTATTTT.